Described below is a single T cell receptor (beta chain) sequence and its context. Original handling: Reference gene primer amplification yielded estimated nucleated cell counts. The protocol was immunoSEQ multiplex PCR, while the TCRdb copy is restricted to in-frame clones and leaves out a portion. For V, J and clone size, that table is used; D and trimming come from the DNA. Of fewer than 300,000 clones listed, approximately 90% are singletons. V lost 1 base to trimming and J lost 3 bases, with 9 bases between them. CDR3 size: 15 residues. Looked up from germline, CDR1 is KGHSH and CDR2 is LQKENI. This specimen belongs to a study of blood T cell repertoires in COVID-19. Overall study: COVID-19 samples from acute and convalescent phases originated in the United States, Italy and Spain.

Sequenced: peripheral blood. The receptor comes from a woman between 35 and 50 years old who had recovered from COVID-19. The V call is TRBV18, the J call TRBJ1-4; D perhaps matches TRBD1 (5 bases). CDR3 residues: CASSPRRAPNEKLFF. CDR3 nucleotide sequence: TGTGCCAGCTCACCACGCAGGGCACCTAATGAAAAACTGTTTTTT.